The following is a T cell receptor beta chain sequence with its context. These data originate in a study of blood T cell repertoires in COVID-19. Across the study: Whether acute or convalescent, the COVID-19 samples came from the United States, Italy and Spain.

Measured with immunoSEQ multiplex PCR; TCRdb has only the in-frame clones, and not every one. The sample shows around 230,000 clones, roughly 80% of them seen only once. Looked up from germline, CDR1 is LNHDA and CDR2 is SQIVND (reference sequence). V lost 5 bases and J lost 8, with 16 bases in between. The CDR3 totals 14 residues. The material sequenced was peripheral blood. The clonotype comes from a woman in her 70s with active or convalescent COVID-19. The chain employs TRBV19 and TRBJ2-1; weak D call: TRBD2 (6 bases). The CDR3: CASSSYLTRDEQFF. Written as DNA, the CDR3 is TGTGCCAGTAGTTCCTACCTGACTAGGGATGAGCAGTTCTTC.